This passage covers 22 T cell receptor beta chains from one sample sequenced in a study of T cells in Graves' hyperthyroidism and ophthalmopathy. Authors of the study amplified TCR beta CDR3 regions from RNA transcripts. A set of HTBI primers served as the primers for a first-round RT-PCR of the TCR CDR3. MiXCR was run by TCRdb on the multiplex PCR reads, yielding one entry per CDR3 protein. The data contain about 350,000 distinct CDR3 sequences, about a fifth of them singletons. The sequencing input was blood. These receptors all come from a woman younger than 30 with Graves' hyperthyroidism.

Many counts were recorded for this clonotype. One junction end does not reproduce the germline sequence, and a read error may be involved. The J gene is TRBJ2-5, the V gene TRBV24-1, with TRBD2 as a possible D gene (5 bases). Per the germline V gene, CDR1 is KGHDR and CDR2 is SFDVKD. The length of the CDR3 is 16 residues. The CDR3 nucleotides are TGTGCCACCAGTGATCTGGAGGTTAAGGATTCGGAGACCCAGTGCTTC. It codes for CATSDLEVKDSETQCF.

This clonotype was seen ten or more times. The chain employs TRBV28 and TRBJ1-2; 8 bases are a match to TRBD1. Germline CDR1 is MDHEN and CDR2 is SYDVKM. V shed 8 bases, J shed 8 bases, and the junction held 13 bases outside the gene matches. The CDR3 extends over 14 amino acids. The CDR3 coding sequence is TGTGCCAGCTGGTCCCCGGGACAGGAGATGGGCTACACCTTC. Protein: CASWSPGQEMGYTF.

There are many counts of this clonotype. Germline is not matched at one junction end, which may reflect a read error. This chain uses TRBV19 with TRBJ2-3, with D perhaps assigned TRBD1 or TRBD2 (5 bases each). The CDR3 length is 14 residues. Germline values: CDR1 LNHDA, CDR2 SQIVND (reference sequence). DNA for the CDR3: TGTGCCGGTAGTATCGGCAGGGAGACAGATACGCAGTATTTT. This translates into CAGSIGRETDTQYF.

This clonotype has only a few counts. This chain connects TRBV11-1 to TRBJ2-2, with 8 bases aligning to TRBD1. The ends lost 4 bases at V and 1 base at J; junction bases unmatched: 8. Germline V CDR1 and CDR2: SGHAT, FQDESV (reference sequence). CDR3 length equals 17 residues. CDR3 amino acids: CASSSLSGQENTGELFF. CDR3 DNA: TGTGCCAGCAGCTCACTCTCGGGACAGGAGAACACCGGGGAGCTGTTTTTT.

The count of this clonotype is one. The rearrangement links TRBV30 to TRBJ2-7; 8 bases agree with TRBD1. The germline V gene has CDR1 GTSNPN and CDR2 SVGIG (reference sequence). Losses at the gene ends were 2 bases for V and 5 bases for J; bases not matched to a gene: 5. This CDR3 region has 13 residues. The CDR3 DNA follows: TGTGCCTGGAGTCCACAGGGGGTCCACGAGCAGTACTTC. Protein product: CAWSPQGVHEQYF.

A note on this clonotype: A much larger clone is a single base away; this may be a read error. The CDR3, as DNA: TGTGTCAGCAGCGTTAACAGGGGGGTTAACGGGGAGCTGTTTTTT. It specifies CVSSVNRGVNGELFF. The chain has TRBV5-4 and TRBJ2-2; 8 bases agree with TRBD1. The CDR3 spans 15 residues. Looked up from germline, CDR1 is SGHNT and CDR2 is YYREEE (reference sequence).

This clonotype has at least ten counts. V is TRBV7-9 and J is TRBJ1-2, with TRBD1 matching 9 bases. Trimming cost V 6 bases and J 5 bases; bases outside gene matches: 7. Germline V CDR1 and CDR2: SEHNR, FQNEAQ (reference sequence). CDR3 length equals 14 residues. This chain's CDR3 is CASRSDRGNYGYTF. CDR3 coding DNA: TGTGCCAGCAGATCAGACAGGGGGAATTATGGCTACACCTTC.

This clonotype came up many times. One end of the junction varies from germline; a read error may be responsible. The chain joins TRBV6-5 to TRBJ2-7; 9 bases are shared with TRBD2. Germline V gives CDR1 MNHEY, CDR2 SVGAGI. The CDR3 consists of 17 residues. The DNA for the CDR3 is TGTGCCAGCAATTACTTTCTCCAGCGGGGGGCACCGGGGTTGCAGTACTTC. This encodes CASNYFLQRGAPGLQYF.

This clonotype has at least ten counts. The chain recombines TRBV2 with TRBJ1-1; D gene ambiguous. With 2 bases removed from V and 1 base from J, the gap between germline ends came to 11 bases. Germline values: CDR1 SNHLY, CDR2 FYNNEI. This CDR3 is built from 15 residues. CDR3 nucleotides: TGTGCCAGCAGTGAATACGATACACCGAACACTGAAGCTTTCTTT. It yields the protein CASSEYDTPNTEAFF.

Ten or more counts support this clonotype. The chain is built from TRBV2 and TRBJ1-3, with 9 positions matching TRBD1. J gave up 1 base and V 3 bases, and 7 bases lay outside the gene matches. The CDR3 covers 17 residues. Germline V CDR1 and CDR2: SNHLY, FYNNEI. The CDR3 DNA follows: TGTGCCAGCAGTGAGGGCGTACAGGGGGCATCTGGAAACACCATATATTTT. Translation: CASSEGVQGASGNTIYF. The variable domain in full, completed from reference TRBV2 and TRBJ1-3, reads EPEVTQTPSHQVTQMGQEVILRCVPISNHLYFYWYRQILGQKVEFLVSFYNNEISEKSEIFDDQFSVERPDGSNFTLKIRSTKLEDSAMYFCASSEGVQGASGNTIYFGEGSWLTVV.

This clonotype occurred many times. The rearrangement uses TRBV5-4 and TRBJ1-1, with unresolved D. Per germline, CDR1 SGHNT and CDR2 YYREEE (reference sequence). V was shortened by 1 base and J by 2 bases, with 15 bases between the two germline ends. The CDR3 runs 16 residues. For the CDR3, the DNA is TGTGCCAGCAGCTTGCTCGGGTACCGGTCCAACACTGAAGCTTTCTTT. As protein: CASSLLGYRSNTEAFF.

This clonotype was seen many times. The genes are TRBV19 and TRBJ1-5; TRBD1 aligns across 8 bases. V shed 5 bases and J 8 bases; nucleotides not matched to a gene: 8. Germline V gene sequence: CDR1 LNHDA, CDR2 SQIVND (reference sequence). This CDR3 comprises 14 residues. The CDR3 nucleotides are TGTGCCAGTAGTGCCACAGGGGGGAAGGAGCCCCAGCATTTT. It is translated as CASSATGGKEPQHF.

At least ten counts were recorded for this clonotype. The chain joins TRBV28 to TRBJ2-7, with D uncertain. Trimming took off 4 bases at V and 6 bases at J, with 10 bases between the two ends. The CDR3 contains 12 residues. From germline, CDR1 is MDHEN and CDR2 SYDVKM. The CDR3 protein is CASSSKSGEQYF. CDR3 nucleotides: TGTGCCAGCAGTTCCAAGTCTGGCGAGCAGTACTTC.

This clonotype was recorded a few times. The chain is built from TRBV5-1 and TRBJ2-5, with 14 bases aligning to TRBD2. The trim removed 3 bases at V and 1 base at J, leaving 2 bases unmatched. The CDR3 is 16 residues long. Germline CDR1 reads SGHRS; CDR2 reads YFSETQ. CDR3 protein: CASSSTSGGAQETQYF. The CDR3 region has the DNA TGCGCCAGCAGCTCGACTAGCGGGGGGGCCCAAGAGACCCAGTACTTC.

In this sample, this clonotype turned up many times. In DNA form, the CDR3 reads TGCAGTGCTTTTCGACTAGCCAACTACGAGCAGTACTTC. Translation gives CSAFRLANYEQYF. The chain couples TRBV20-1 to TRBJ2-7, with 7 bases fitting TRBD2. The CDR3 extends over 13 amino acids. Germline V CDR1 and CDR2: DFQATT, SNEGSKA (reference sequence). The V segment lost 5 bases and the J segment 3 bases; nucleotides outside the gene matches: 7.

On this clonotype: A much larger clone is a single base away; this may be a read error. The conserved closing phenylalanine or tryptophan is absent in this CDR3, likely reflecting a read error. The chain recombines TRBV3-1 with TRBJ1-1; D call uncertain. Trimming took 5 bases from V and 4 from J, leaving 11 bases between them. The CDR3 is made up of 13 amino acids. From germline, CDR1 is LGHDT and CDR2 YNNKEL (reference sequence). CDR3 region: CASSIIGITEAFL. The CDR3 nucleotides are TGTGCCAGCAGCATCATTGGGATCACTGAAGCTTTCTTG.

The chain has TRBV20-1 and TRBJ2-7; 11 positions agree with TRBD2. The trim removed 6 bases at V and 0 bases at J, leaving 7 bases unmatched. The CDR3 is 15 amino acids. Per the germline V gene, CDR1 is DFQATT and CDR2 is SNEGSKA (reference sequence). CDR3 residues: CSALLAGGPSYEQYF. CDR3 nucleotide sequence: TGCAGTGCCCTCCTAGCGGGGGGTCCCTCCTACGAGCAGTACTTC.

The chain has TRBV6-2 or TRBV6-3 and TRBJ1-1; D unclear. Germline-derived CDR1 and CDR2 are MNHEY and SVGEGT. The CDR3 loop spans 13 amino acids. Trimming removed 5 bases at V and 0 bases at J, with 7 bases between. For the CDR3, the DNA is TGTGCCAGCAGTAGGTTTCTGAACACTGAAGCTTTCTTT. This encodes CASSRFLNTEAFF.

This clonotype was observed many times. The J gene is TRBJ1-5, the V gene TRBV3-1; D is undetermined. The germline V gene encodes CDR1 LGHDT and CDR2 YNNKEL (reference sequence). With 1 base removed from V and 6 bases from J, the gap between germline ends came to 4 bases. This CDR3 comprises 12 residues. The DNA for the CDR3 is TGTGCCAGCAGCCAAGGGGTTCAGCCCCAGCATTTT. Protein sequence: CASSQGVQPQHF.

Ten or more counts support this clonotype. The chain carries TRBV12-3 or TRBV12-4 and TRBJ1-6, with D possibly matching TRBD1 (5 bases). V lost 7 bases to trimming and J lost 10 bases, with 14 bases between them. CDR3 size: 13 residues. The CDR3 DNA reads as TGTGCCAGCAACCAAGCAGGGCTCTCACCCCTCCACTTT. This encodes CASNQAGLSPLHF.

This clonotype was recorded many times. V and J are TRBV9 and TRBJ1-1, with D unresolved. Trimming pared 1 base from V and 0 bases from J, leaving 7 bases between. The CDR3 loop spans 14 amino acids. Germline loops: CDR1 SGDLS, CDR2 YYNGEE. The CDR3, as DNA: TGTGCCAGCAGCGTATCGTACATGAACACTGAAGCTTTCTTT. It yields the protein CASSVSYMNTEAFF.

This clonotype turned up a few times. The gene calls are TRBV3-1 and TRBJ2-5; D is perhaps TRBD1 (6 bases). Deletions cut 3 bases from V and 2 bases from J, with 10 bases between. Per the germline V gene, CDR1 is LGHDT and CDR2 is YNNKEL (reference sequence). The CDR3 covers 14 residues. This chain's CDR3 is CASSQAGAQETQYF. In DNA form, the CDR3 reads TGTGCCAGCAGCCAGGCAGGGGCACAAGAGACCCAGTACTTC.